The 27 T cell receptor beta chains below were found in one sample sequenced in a study of OX40 agonist ivuxolimab in advanced cancers. Assay: immunoSEQ multiplex PCR; the TCRdb copy retains only in-frame clones and omits some. Found here are 75,000 to 100,000 clones, roughly four fifths of them singletons; the top ten hold approximately 5.5%. Sequenced here: CD4+ or CD8+ T cells sorted from blood, sampled in a trial of the OX40 agonist ivuxolimab. The receptors shown here come from an adult with an advanced solid tumor such as melanoma, head and neck, liver or kidney cancer.

The V and J genes are TRBV2 and TRBJ2-7; 12 bases fit TRBD2. The V gene end was trimmed by 3 bases and the J gene end by 1 base; junction bases not matched to a gene: 7. Germline lookup yields CDR1 SNHLY and CDR2 FYNNEI. The CDR3 extends over 17 amino acids. CDR3 nucleotide sequence: TGTGCCAGCAGTGAGTGGCTAGCGGGGGGGGTATCCTACGAGCAGTACTTC. Amino acids: CASSEWLAGGVSYEQYF.

The chain joins TRBV11-3 to TRBJ2-1, with a possible D match to TRBD1 (6 bases). Trimming pared 6 bases from V and 5 bases from J, leaving 11 bases between. This CDR3 is built from 13 residues. Germline CDR1 is SGHNT and CDR2 is YENEEA. This chain's CDR3 is CASSLDRHNEQFF. The DNA of the CDR3 is TGTGCCAGCAGTTTGGACAGACACAATGAGCAGTTCTTC.

This clone was detected only once. This chain links TRBV7-9 with TRBJ2-1; the D call may be TRBD1 or TRBD2 (5 bases each). The V gene's germline CDR1 is SEHNR and CDR2 FQNEAQ (reference sequence). The CDR3 is 13 amino acids. With 1 base removed from V and 15 bases from J, the gap between germline ends came to 16 bases. The CDR3: CASSLDRDPRGFF. In DNA, the CDR3 is TGTGCCAGCAGCTTAGACCGGGACCCAAGGGGGTTCTTC.

The rearrangement links TRBV28 to TRBJ2-1; the D gene is possibly TRBD1 (5 bases). V was trimmed by 5 bases and J by 7 bases, leaving 15 bases between them. From germline, CDR1 is MDHEN and CDR2 SYDVKM. The CDR3 consists of 14 residues. The CDR3 DNA reads TGTGCCAGCAGTAATCCACGCTCAGGGAATGAGCAGTTCTTC. This translates into CASSNPRSGNEQFF.

This clone occurred once. Other DNA sequences in the same sample also yield this CDR3. This chain connects TRBV10-3 to TRBJ2-1; the D is unclear. The CDR3 covers 16 residues. CDR1 ENHRY and CDR2 SYGVKD come from the germline V gene. V lost 0 bases, J lost 2 bases, and 11 bases lay in between. CDR3 in amino acids: CAISESVGRTYNEQFF. The CDR3 nucleotides are TGTGCCATCAGTGAGTCGGTCGGCCGTACCTACAATGAGCAGTTCTTC.

The chain is built from TRBV5-1 and TRBJ2-7, with D possibly being TRBD2 (6 bases). Germline loops: CDR1 SGHRS, CDR2 YFSETQ. The length of the CDR3 is 15 residues. V was trimmed by 2 bases and J by 2 bases, leaving 14 bases between them. CDR3 sequence reads: CASSFGTAKPYEQYF. The DNA for the CDR3 is TGCGCCAGCAGCTTCGGGACTGCGAAACCCTACGAGCAGTACTTC.

This clone has a single count. V is TRBV5-6 and J is TRBJ2-7; D unresolved. The germline V and J ends were trimmed by 0 bases and 0 bases, with 10 bases remaining between them. This CDR3 comprises 15 residues. Germline V gene sequence: CDR1 SGHDT, CDR2 YYEEEE. This CDR3 is CASSLGLQRSYEQYF. CDR3 in DNA: TGTGCCAGCAGCTTGGGCCTTCAGCGCTCCTACGAGCAGTACTTC.

The rearrangement uses TRBV19 and TRBJ1-1; perhaps TRBD1 as D (6 bases). The CDR3 is 16 amino acids. V lost 4 bases and J lost 2, with 17 bases in between. The V gene's germline CDR1 is LNHDA and CDR2 SQIVND (reference sequence). For the CDR3, the DNA is TGTGCCAGTAGTAAAGCAGGCAAGGGGGGAAACACTGAAGCTTTCTTT. It translates to CASSKAGKGGNTEAFF.

This sequence joins TRBV2 and TRBJ1-2; no clear D. CDR3 length equals 12 residues. Germline CDR1 reads SNHLY; CDR2 reads FYNNEI. V was cut by 2 bases and J by 4 bases, with 5 bases left in between. This chain's CDR3 is CASSEIGYGYTF. The CDR3 DNA sequence: TGTGCCAGCAGTGAAATCGGCTATGGCTACACCTTC.

This CDR3 is CASSSQGQLNTEAFF. As DNA, the CDR3 is TGTGCCAGCAGCTCTCAGGGACAGCTGAACACTGAAGCTTTCTTT. The chain recombines TRBV7-9 with TRBJ1-1; 7 bases match TRBD1. With 4 bases clipped from V and 0 bases from J, the junction kept 5 bases outside the gene matches. The CDR3 sequence is 15 residues long. The V gene's germline CDR1 is SEHNR and CDR2 FQNEAQ (reference sequence). The entire variable domain, with the rest obtained from reference TRBV7-9 and TRBJ1-1, is as follows: DTGVSQNPRHKITKRGQNVTFRCDPISEHNRLYWYRQTLGQGPEFLTYFQNEAQLEKSRLLSDRFSAERPKGSFSTLEIQRTEQGDSAMYLCASSSQGQLNTEAFFGQGTRLTVV.

This chain uses TRBV10-3 with TRBJ2-3; maybe TRBD2 (7 bases). V lost 7 bases, J lost 2 bases, and 13 bases lay in between. The CDR3 spans 14 residues. CDR1 and CDR2 from the germline V gene are ENHRY and SYGVKD. CDR3 region: CAITRGGITDTQYF. Here the CDR3 DNA reads TGTGCCATCACTAGGGGGGGTATCACAGATACGCAGTATTTT.

V usage is TRBV7-9 and J usage is TRBJ1-1; possibly TRBD1 for D (6 bases). Germline V lookup: CDR1 SEHNR, CDR2 FQNEAQ (reference sequence). This CDR3 region has 15 residues. The V end was cut by 2 bases, the J end by 8 bases, with 18 bases between. CDR3 residues: CASSLYSIDGQEAFF. The CDR3 DNA follows: TGTGCCAGCAGCTTATACTCGATCGACGGACAGGAAGCTTTCTTT.

Only a few counts were recorded for this clone. The rearrangement links TRBV2 to TRBJ1-1, with 8 bases that match TRBD1. With 5 bases clipped from V and 1 base from J, the junction kept 6 bases outside the gene matches. Germline-derived CDR1 and CDR2 are SNHLY and FYNNEI. The CDR3 runs 15 residues. DNA for the CDR3: TGTGCCAGCAGTCGCAGGGGGCCCACGAACACTGAAGCTTTCTTT. Amino acid sequence: CASSRRGPTNTEAFF.

This sequence joins TRBV7-9 and TRBJ1-6; D unresolved. V lost 5 bases, J lost 7 bases, and 9 bases lay in between. The CDR3 sequence is 13 residues long. Germline CDR1 reads SEHNR; CDR2 reads FQNEAQ (reference sequence). In DNA form, the CDR3 reads TGTGCCAGCAGCCCCCCCTTCAATTCACCCCTCCACTTT. It codes for CASSPPFNSPLHF.

The chain links TRBV5-1 to TRBJ2-7; D may be TRBD1 (7 bases). This CDR3 contains 14 residues. The ends were cut back, 6 bases at V and 7 bases at J, with 20 bases in the middle. Germline CDR1 and CDR2: SGHRS and YFSETQ. The CDR3 spells CASTGAQGLGEQYF. The CDR3 bases are TGCGCCAGCACGGGGGCACAGGGGCTGGGGGAGCAGTACTTC.

The chain is built from TRBV9 and TRBJ2-3, with D possibly matching TRBD2 (5 bases). The ends were cut back, 2 bases at V and 4 bases at J, with 11 bases in the middle. Germline V lookup: CDR1 SGDLS, CDR2 YYNGEE. CDR3 length equals 14 residues. The CDR3 DNA is TGTGCCAGCAGCGTCGGGAATACGGCAGATACGCAGTATTTT. It encodes CASSVGNTADTQYF.

The V and J genes are TRBV6-1 and TRBJ2-2, with 10 positions matching TRBD2. Germline V CDR1 and CDR2: MNHNS, SASEGT. The length of the CDR3 is 15 residues. The J segment lost 3 bases and the V segment lost 6 bases, leaving 4 bases of the junction unmatched. The CDR3 is CASSRTSGYTGELFF. The CDR3 DNA reads TGTGCCAGCAGCAGGACTAGCGGATACACCGGGGAGCTGTTTTTT.

CDR3 DNA: TGCGCCAGCAGCTTCGACAGGGTGGAATCCCTCCACTTT. The encoded protein is CASSFDRVESLHF. The V call is TRBV5-1, the J call TRBJ1-6, with TRBD1 matching 7 bases. The ends lost 2 bases at V and 14 bases at J; junction bases unmatched: 7. CDR1 is SGHRS, CDR2 YFSETQ, per germline. CDR3 length: 13 amino acids.

The gene calls are TRBV11-2 and TRBJ1-2; 7 bases match TRBD1. Germline CDR1 is SGHAT and CDR2 is FQNNGV. V shed 4 bases, J shed 8 bases, and the junction held 13 bases outside the gene matches. The CDR3 loop spans 15 amino acids. CDR3 nucleotide sequence: TGTGCCAGCAGCTACTTACAGGGGAGCCTAGGCGGCTACACCTTC. Amino acids: CASSYLQGSLGGYTF.

The rearrangement links TRBV19 to TRBJ2-1; 8 bases line up with TRBD2. This CDR3 comprises 14 residues. The germline gives CDR1 LNHDA, CDR2 SQIVND (reference sequence). V was clipped by 4 bases and J by 3 bases; unmatched bases: 2. For the CDR3, the DNA is TGTGCCAGTAGTAGGGGGACTAGCTACAATGAGCAGTTCTTC. This gives the protein CASSRGTSYNEQFF.

The gene calls are TRBV27 and TRBJ1-2, with D possibly being TRBD1 (5 bases). V was pared by 6 bases and J by 2 bases, with 22 bases between. CDR3 length: 17 amino acids. Germline lookup yields CDR1 MNHEY and CDR2 SMNVEV (reference sequence). The CDR3 DNA follows: TGTGCCAGCAGCCCCTTCGGGACGGGGAGACGAAACTATGGCTACACCTTC. It is translated as CASSPFGTGRRNYGYTF.

In this sample, this clone turned up a few times. This chain connects TRBV19 to TRBJ2-7, with 9 bases that match TRBD2. Germline values: CDR1 LNHDA, CDR2 SQIVND (reference sequence). The CDR3 sequence is 14 residues long. V was clipped by 5 bases and J by 3 bases; unmatched bases: 5. The CDR3 DNA reads TGTGCCAGTAGTCCCGCGGGGGGGCGCTACGAGCAGTACTTC. Translation: CASSPAGGRYEQYF.

This clone was detected a few times. This rearrangement joins TRBV5-6 to TRBJ2-5, with 7 bases fitting TRBD1. From germline, CDR1 is SGHDT and CDR2 YYEEEE. The J segment lost 4 bases and the V segment lost 0 bases, leaving 6 bases of the junction unmatched. This CDR3 has 15 residues. The CDR3 spells CASSLAGAGGETQYF. The CDR3 region has the DNA TGTGCCAGCAGCTTGGCGGGCGCAGGGGGAGAGACCCAGTACTTC.

This chain joins TRBV18 and TRBJ1-2; D not certain. Looked up from germline, CDR1 is KGHSH and CDR2 is LQKENI. This CDR3 is built from 14 residues. V lost 5 bases, J lost 0 bases, and 10 bases lay in between. The CDR3 DNA reads TGTGCCAGCTCATCGACGGAAACTAACTATGGCTACACCTTC. Translation gives CASSSTETNYGYTF.

The CDR3 DNA reads TGTGCCAGCAGCTTAACCCCCGGGCTAGGCACAGATACGCAGTATTTT. Translating it yields CASSLTPGLGTDTQYF. V gene TRBV7-3 combines with J gene TRBJ2-3; D is unclear. The V end was cut by 0 bases, the J end by 1 base, with 11 bases between. This CDR3 comprises 16 residues. Germline-derived CDR1 and CDR2 are SGHTA and FQGTGA.

The CDR3 spells CASSQDRRLSTDTQYF. CDR3 in DNA: TGTGCCAGCAGCCAAGATCGGCGCCTGAGCACAGATACGCAGTATTTT. V gene TRBV14 combines with J gene TRBJ2-3; D gene unclear. Per germline, CDR1 SGHDN and CDR2 FVKESK. The CDR3 has 16 amino acids. Trimming shortened V by 0 bases and J by 0 bases, and 10 bases separated the two germline ends.

V gene TRBV10-1 combines with J gene TRBJ2-1; D possibly matches TRBD1 or TRBD2 (5 bases each). Trimming removed 4 bases at V and 9 bases at J, with 13 bases between. The CDR3 has 13 amino acids. Per the germline V gene, CDR1 is WNHNN and CDR2 is SYGVQD (reference sequence). This CDR3 reads CASSVQGGGEQFF. The CDR3 DNA sequence: TGCGCCAGCAGTGTCCAGGGTGGAGGTGAGCAGTTCTTC.